This entry lists 29 T cell receptor beta chains sequenced from one sample in a study of human T cells and chemical hapten exposure. Described time point: patch test 1, 2 weeks after DPC sensitization. Described treatment: therapeutic diphenylcyclopropenone sensitization with weekly scalp DPC. TCRdb re-analysed the RACE reads in MiXCR, keeping a single row per CDR3 protein. The data contain some 180,000 distinct CDR3 sequences, more than 20% of them singletons. Sequences were derived from whole blood, sampled in connection with sensitization to the hapten diphenylcyclopropenone (DPC). All receptors come from a woman aged 50 to 60 with alopecia areata. Some clones in this sample may be carry-over from other donors' samples.

J is TRBJ2-7 and V is TRBV12-3 or TRBV12-4; D is perhaps TRBD1 (6 bases). V was trimmed by 1 base and J by 2 bases, leaving 12 bases between them. This CDR3 spans 15 amino acids. DNA for the CDR3: TGTGCCAGCAGTTTAGGGACAGCGATAACCTACGAGCAGTACTTC. Protein product: CASSLGTAITYEQYF.

The DNA for the CDR3 is TGCAGTGCTCAGACTGGAGTTACCTACAATGAGCAGTTCTTC. It specifies CSAQTGVTYNEQFF. The chain recombines TRBV20-1 with TRBJ2-1; no reliable D call. The CDR3 spans 14 residues. Germline CDR1 reads DFQATT; CDR2 reads SNEGSKA (reference sequence). V dropped 5 bases and J dropped 2 bases, with 13 bases sitting between them.

The sample holds a few counts of this clonotype. The rearrangement uses TRBV29-1 and TRBJ1-2; D is uncertain. Per germline, CDR1 SQVTM and CDR2 ANQGSEA. The CDR3 contains 14 residues. Deletions cut 3 bases from V and 2 bases from J, with 13 bases between. CDR3 residues: CSVEIEGINYGYTF. The CDR3, as DNA: TGCAGCGTTGAGATCGAAGGGATCAACTATGGCTACACCTTC.

The chain employs TRBV6-6 and TRBJ2-1, with TRBD2 matching over 7 bases. Germline V gives CDR1 MNHNY, CDR2 SVGAGI (reference sequence). The CDR3 contains 14 residues. Unmatched junction bases numbered 9, after V lost 8 bases and J lost 5 bases. The CDR3, as DNA: TGTGCCAGCCTCTTAAGCGGGGTCAACAATGAGCAGTTCTTC. Encoded protein: CASLLSGVNNEQFF.

This clonotype was observed many times. The rearrangement uses TRBV20-1 and TRBJ2-2, with 12 bases matching TRBD2. V dropped 2 bases and J dropped 5; count of bases not matched to a gene: 3. The CDR3 contains 15 residues. Germline CDR1 is DFQATT and CDR2 is SNEGSKA (reference sequence). CDR3 region: CSARRLAGVTGELFF. CDR3 coding DNA: TGCAGTGCTAGAAGACTAGCGGGAGTAACCGGGGAGCTGTTTTTT.

The sample holds a few counts of this clonotype. The chain uses TRBV12-3 or TRBV12-4 and TRBJ1-1, with unresolved D. CDR3 size: 13 residues. V lost 3 bases and J 3 bases, leaving 8 bases between the germline ends. In DNA form, the CDR3 reads TGTGCCAGCAGTTTTGGGTATTACACTGAAGCTTTCTTT. Translation: CASSFGYYTEAFF.

The chain combines TRBV12-3 or TRBV12-4 with TRBJ2-2; D remains unclear. Between the trimmed V and J ends, which lost 6 bases and 8 bases, there was a span of 10 bases. CDR3 size: 12 residues. CDR3 in amino acids: CASSPGRGELFF. CDR3 coding DNA: TGTGCCAGCAGCCCCGGACGTGGGGAGCTGTTTTTT.

The V and J genes are TRBV12-3 or TRBV12-4 and TRBJ1-6; 7 nucleotides match TRBD1. CDR3 length: 15 amino acids. V lost 1 base to trimming and J lost 7 bases; unmatched junction nucleotides: 4. CDR3 sequence (DNA): TGTGCCAGCAGTTTAGGAGGGACAGCGAATTCACCCCTCCACTTT. This translates into CASSLGGTANSPLHF.

This sequence joins TRBV30 and TRBJ1-6; 9 nucleotides line up with TRBD1. Trimming at V came to 8 bases and at J to 8 bases, leaving 7 bases not matched to a gene. Germline loops: CDR1 GTSNPN, CDR2 SVGIG (reference sequence). The CDR3 totals 13 residues. The CDR3 DNA reads TGTGCCGCAACCGGGACAGGGCATTCACCCCTCCACTTT. Translation gives CAATGTGHSPLHF. Using reference TRBV30 and TRBJ1-6 for the parts outside the CDR3, the full variable domain is SQTIHQWPATLVQPVGSPLSLECTVEGTSNPNLYWYRQAAGRGLQLLFYSVGIGQISSEVPQNLSASRPQDRQFILSSKKLLLSDSGFYLCAATGTGHSPLHFGNGTRLTVT.

The chain uses TRBV7-2 and TRBJ1-1, with D perhaps matching TRBD1 (6 bases). Trimming left V 5 bases short and J 1 base short, with 14 bases between. Germline lookup yields CDR1 SGHTA and CDR2 FQGNSA. The CDR3 is 15 amino acids. The CDR3 DNA follows: TGTGCCAGCAGCACGGCCCCGACAGGGAACACTGAAGCTTTCTTT. Translation: CASSTAPTGNTEAFF.

The chain combines TRBV5-1 with TRBJ2-3; possible D gene TRBD2, 6 bases. The CDR3 runs 13 residues. From germline, CDR1 is SGHRS and CDR2 YFSETQ. The V gene lost 3 bases and the J gene lost 2 bases, with 7 bases spanning the gap. The CDR3 DNA reads TGCGCCAGCAGCTCACTAGCCACAGATACGCAGTATTTT. It yields the protein CASSSLATDTQYF.

The table lists this clonotype with a few counts. J is TRBJ2-1 and V is TRBV4-1; 12 bases are shared with TRBD2. Trimming cost V 1 base and J 6 bases; bases outside gene matches: 10. Germline-derived CDR1 and CDR2 are MGHRA and YSYEKL. The CDR3 length is 18 residues. CDR3 DNA sequence: TGCGCCAGCAGCCAAGGGGTAATCCGACTAGCGGGAGCCAATGAGCAGTTCTTC. Translating it yields CASSQGVIRLAGANEQFF.

The chain has TRBV27 and TRBJ2-7; TRBD1 or TRBD2 may be the D gene (5 bases each). CDR1 and CDR2 (germline): MNHEY, SMNVEV (reference sequence). V was cut by 2 bases and J by 2 bases, with 13 bases left in between. The CDR3 length is 15 residues. The CDR3 DNA reads TGTGCCAGCAGTTTACGGGGTACGGGACCCTACGAGCAGTACTTC. Amino acid sequence: CASSLRGTGPYEQYF.

The chain employs TRBV7-8 and TRBJ2-5; 8 bases agree with TRBD2. Germline V CDR1 and CDR2: SGHVS, FQNEAQ. J was trimmed by 5 bases and V by 3 bases; bases with no gene match: 8. This CDR3 has 15 amino acids. The DNA of the CDR3 is TGTGCCAGCAGCTTGAGCGGGAGTAGAGAGGAGACCCAGTACTTC. Amino acid sequence: CASSLSGSREETQYF.

This clonotype was seen more than once but under ten times. V is TRBV2 and J is TRBJ2-2; 8 bases line up with TRBD2. Germline CDR1 and CDR2: SNHLY and FYNNEI. Trimming removed 4 bases from V and 3 bases from J; junction bases left unmatched: 7. The CDR3 covers 16 residues. This CDR3 is CASSGSTSVDTGELFF. CDR3 nucleotide sequence: TGTGCCAGCAGTGGGTCGACTAGCGTGGACACCGGGGAGCTGTTTTTT.

The V and J genes are TRBV2 and TRBJ2-1; weak D call: TRBD1 (5 bases). V was cut by 8 bases and J by 6 bases, with 8 bases left in between. The length of the CDR3 is 11 residues. CDR1 and CDR2 from the germline V gene are SNHLY and FYNNEI. The CDR3 nucleotides are TGTGCCAGCCCTAGGGGCAATGAGCAGTTCTTC. Residues: CASPRGNEQFF. Variable domain in full (rest from reference TRBV2 and TRBJ2-1): EPEVTQTPSHQVTQMGQEVILRCVPISNHLYFYWYRQILGQKVEFLVSFYNNEISEKSEIFDDQFSVERPDGSNFTLKIRSTKLEDSAMYFCASPRGNEQFFGPGTRLTVL.

This clonotype came up many times. V gene TRBV5-1 combines with J gene TRBJ2-5; 12 bases map to TRBD2. The CDR3 runs to 15 residues. Germline CDR1 is SGHRS and CDR2 is YFSETQ. J gave up 5 bases and V 4 bases, and 6 bases lay outside the gene matches. CDR3 in DNA: TGCGCCAGCAGCCTTAGACTAGCGGGAGCTGAGACCCAGTACTTC. As protein: CASSLRLAGAETQYF.

The sample holds a few counts of this clonotype. The chain links TRBV2 to TRBJ1-1; D possibly corresponds to TRBD1 (6 bases). The V end was cut by 6 bases, the J end by 0 bases, with 11 bases between. This CDR3 contains 14 residues. Looked up from germline, CDR1 is SNHLY and CDR2 is FYNNEI. The CDR3 loop reads CASRDSFMNTEAFF. The CDR3 DNA reads as TGTGCCAGCAGGGACAGCTTCATGAACACTGAAGCTTTCTTT.

Only a few counts were recorded for this clonotype. The chain combines TRBV12-3 or TRBV12-4 with TRBJ2-2, with D perhaps TRBD1 (6 bases). CDR3 length: 17 amino acids. The germline V and J ends were trimmed by 4 bases and 0 bases, with 15 bases remaining between them. The chain's CDR3 is CASSSTTGTPNTGELFF. In DNA form, the CDR3 reads TGTGCCAGCAGTTCAACGACCGGGACACCGAACACCGGGGAGCTGTTTTTT.

In this sample, this clonotype turned up a few times. The chain links TRBV18 to TRBJ1-1; 9 nucleotides match TRBD1. The CDR3 has 12 residues. The V gene's germline CDR1 is KGHSH and CDR2 LQKENI. Trimming at V came to 5 bases and at J to 8 bases, leaving 3 bases not matched to a gene. CDR3 loop: CASSTGQGEAFF. The DNA for the CDR3 is TGTGCCAGCTCAACGGGACAGGGAGAAGCTTTCTTT.

This clonotype was counted a few times. The chain uses TRBV4-2 and TRBJ2-3; perhaps TRBD2 as D (6 bases). The germline CDR1 and CDR2 sequences are LGHNA and YNFKEQ. The CDR3 totals 15 residues. Between the trimmed V and J ends, which lost 4 bases and 0 bases, there was a span of 11 bases. As DNA, the CDR3 is TGTGCCAGCAGCCTAGCGGAATCCAGCACAGATACGCAGTATTTT. Protein sequence: CASSLAESSTDTQYF.

The chain couples TRBV5-1 to TRBJ2-7; the match to TRBD2 covers 9 bases. Germline V lookup: CDR1 SGHRS, CDR2 YFSETQ. V shed 4 bases, J shed 5 bases, and the junction held 10 bases outside the gene matches. The CDR3 has 15 residues. CDR3 sequence reads: CASSPPLAGVDEQYF. The CDR3 DNA reads as TGCGCCAGCAGCCCTCCTTTAGCGGGAGTGGACGAGCAGTACTTC.

This clonotype came up a few times. The chain uses TRBV4-2 and TRBJ2-3; D is unresolved. This CDR3 contains 13 residues. Germline assignment: CDR1 LGHNA and CDR2 YNFKEQ. V was trimmed by 1 base and J by 11 bases, leaving 13 bases between them. The DNA of the CDR3 is TGTGCCAGCAGCCAAGCTACCTCCCAGAGGCAGTATTTT. This translates into CASSQATSQRQYF.

The CDR3 spells CASSLRAGDTEAFF. The CDR3, as DNA: TGTGCCAGCAGTTTAAGGGCAGGGGACACTGAAGCTTTCTTT. The chain has TRBV12-3 or TRBV12-4 and TRBJ1-1; D perhaps matches TRBD1 (6 bases). The germline V and J ends were trimmed by 2 bases and 3 bases, with 10 bases remaining between them. This CDR3 has 14 residues.

Ten or more counts support this clonotype. The V and J genes are TRBV6-5 and TRBJ1-2, with TRBD1 as a possible D gene (6 bases). CDR1 MNHEY and CDR2 SVGAGI come from the germline V gene. The V end was cut by 8 bases, the J end by 3 bases, with 16 bases between. The CDR3 is 14 residues long. For the CDR3, the DNA is TGTGCCAGCTCTTACAGGGAATATGACTATGGCTACACCTTC. It codes for CASSYREYDYGYTF.

The V and J genes are TRBV5-1 and TRBJ2-1; D is unresolved. With 2 bases removed from V and 6 bases from J, the gap between germline ends came to 12 bases. This CDR3 is 14 amino acids long. Germline loops: CDR1 SGHRS, CDR2 YFSETQ. CDR3 amino acids: CASSFNPPGNEQFF. CDR3 DNA: TGCGCCAGCAGCTTTAACCCTCCCGGCAATGAGCAGTTCTTC.

This chain joins TRBV29-1 and TRBJ2-1, with D maybe TRBD1 (5 bases). Germline V gene sequence: CDR1 SQVTM, CDR2 ANQGSEA. Trimming stripped 3 bases from V and 7 bases from J, with 13 bases between. The CDR3 is 13 amino acids. The CDR3 DNA is TGCAGCGTTGACTTGTCAGGGAAGAATGAGCAGTTCTTC. Translation: CSVDLSGKNEQFF.

This clonotype was observed a few times. This chain links TRBV5-1 with TRBJ1-1; D gene unclear. CDR3 length equals 13 residues. The germline V gene encodes CDR1 SGHRS and CDR2 YFSETQ. V lost 7 bases, J lost 0 bases, and 10 bases lay in between. CDR3 loop: CASGLAVNTEAFF. The DNA of the CDR3 is TGCGCCAGCGGCCTAGCCGTGAACACTGAAGCTTTCTTT.

This clonotype was seen a handful of times. The chain is built from TRBV29-1 and TRBJ2-3; the D gene is possibly TRBD2 (6 bases). Germline assignment: CDR1 SQVTM and CDR2 ANQGSEA. V was clipped by 4 bases and J by 4 bases, with 12 bases between them. This CDR3 contains 13 residues. The CDR3 loop reads CSVGRASADTQYF. CDR3 sequence (DNA): TGCAGCGTTGGTCGGGCTAGCGCAGATACGCAGTATTTT.